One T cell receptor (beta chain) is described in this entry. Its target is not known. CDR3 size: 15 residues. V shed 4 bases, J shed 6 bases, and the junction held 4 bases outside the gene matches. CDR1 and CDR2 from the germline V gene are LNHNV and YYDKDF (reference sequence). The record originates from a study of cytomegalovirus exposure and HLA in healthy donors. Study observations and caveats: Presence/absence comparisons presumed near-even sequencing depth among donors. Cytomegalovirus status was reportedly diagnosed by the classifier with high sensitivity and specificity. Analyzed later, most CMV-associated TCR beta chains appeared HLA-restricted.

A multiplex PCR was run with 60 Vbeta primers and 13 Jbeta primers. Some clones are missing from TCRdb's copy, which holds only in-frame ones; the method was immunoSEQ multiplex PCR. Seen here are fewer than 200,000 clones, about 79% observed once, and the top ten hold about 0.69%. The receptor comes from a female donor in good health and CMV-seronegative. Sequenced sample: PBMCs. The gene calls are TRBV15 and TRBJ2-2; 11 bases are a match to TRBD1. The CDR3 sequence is CATSTRTGGPGELFF. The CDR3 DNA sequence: TGTGCCACCAGCACACGGACAGGGGGCCCCGGGGAGCTGTTTTTT.